This is a list of T cell receptor beta chains from one sample in a study of blood T cell repertoires in COVID-19. Sequenced by immunoSEQ multiplex PCR; TCRdb stores in-frame clones only, minus some. The sample yields just under 350,000 clones, almost 90% seen once. The sequencing sample was made of peripheral blood. The receptor set was obtained from a woman in her sixties or seventies with COVID-19, enrolled during active disease. Each CDR3 is given with its conserved first and last residue.

>TRBJ2-6|TRBV5-4
CASRDRYSGANVLTF
>TRBJ2-1|TRBV4-3
CASSQMTGLAGNEQFF
>TRBJ2-3|TRBV4-1
CASSQEGGSTDTQYF
>TRBJ2-7|TRBV12-5
CASGFPEGQGASYEQYF
>TRBJ2-1|TRBV2
CASKKGQGVNEQFF
>TRBJ2-5|TRBV9
CASSRDRGGETQYF
>TRBJ2-1|TRBV24-1
CATSSKRTPSYNEQFF
>TRBJ2-7|TRBV9
CASSVEAAGGSSYEQYF
>TRBJ2-5|TRBV19
CASSIGGEGVSQYF
>TRBJ1-1|TRBV5-4
CASSFTGVTEAFF
>TRBJ1-1|TRBV3-1/TRBV3-2
CASSRLAGASNTEAFF
>TRBJ1-2|TRBV4-1
CASSQGREGGTIYGYTF
>TRBJ1-3|TRBV18
CASSPSQGSSGNTIYF
>TRBJ1-1|TRBV30
CAWRSTGKGPEAFF
>TRBJ2-5|TRBV10-1
CASSERDRVKTQYF
>TRBJ1-1|TRBV10-2
CASLRIRDRVQNTEAFF
>TRBJ1-2|TRBV4-3
CASSQDRRNGYTF
>TRBJ2-1|TRBV10-2
CASSDSANEQFF
>TRBJ2-7|TRBV20-1
CSASHNYEQYF
>TRBJ1-5|TRBV28
CASSLGDRTNQPQHF
>TRBJ1-1|TRBV19
CASSHLSDTAEAFF
>TRBJ1-5|TRBV5-1
CASSPLGGSQPQHF
>TRBJ2-1|TRBV24-1
CATSDSAGGAHNEQFF
>TRBJ1-2|TRBV11-2
CASSLDGQGGGYTF
>TRBJ1-6|TRBV6-5
CASTPGGSYNSPLHF
>TRBJ1-2|TRBV2
CASSGQLNYGYTF
>TRBJ1-5|TRBV6-5
CASDRDRGEKRF
>TRBJ1-2|TRBV5-1
CASSLDGGVDYGYTF
>TRBJ1-1|TRBV6-5
CASSPGLNTEAFF
>TRBJ2-5|TRBV7-9
CASSSRGGQVQETQYF
>TRBJ1-1|TRBV18
CASSPRDIMNTEAFF
>TRBJ2-2|TRBV21-1
CATSGGPAEYTGELFF
>TRBJ1-1|TRBV7-2
CASSGRGNTEAFF
>TRBJ1-1|TRBV19
CASKHRDRGNTEAFF
>TRBJ2-3|TRBV30
CAWSPRGIATDTQYF
>TRBJ1-1|TRBV6-2/TRBV6-3
CASSPPGYTEAFF
>TRBJ1-6|TRBV7-6
CASSLERGNNSPLHF
>TRBJ2-3|TRBV7-9
CASSFGLAGSTDTQYF
>TRBJ1-5|TRBV30
CAWSRGPSNQPQHF
>TRBJ1-3|TRBV7-9
CASSLPGTHPSGNTIYF
>TRBJ1-5|TRBV12-5
CASGYGTGDQPQHF
>TRBJ1-5|TRBV10-3
CAISDGGNVNQPQHF
>TRBJ1-6|TRBV3-1/TRBV3-2
CASSQGRQGRGNSPLHF
>TRBJ1-1|TRBV7-2
CASSFQGDYTEAFF
>TRBJ1-2|TRBV4-1
CASSPGSAIYGYTF
>TRBJ2-7|TRBV5-1
CASSLESGNAYEQYF